Below are 22 T cell receptor beta chains sequenced from a single sample in a study of identical twins. Using its own MiXCR run on the 5' RACE reads, TCRdb lists one record per CDR3 protein. The repertoire holds some 730,000 distinct CDR3 sequences, with about 18% as singletons. These same data were also listed under a study on T cells expressing NK-cell markers.

Input material: PBMCs. The source of these receptors is a young woman in good health.

CDR3 amino acids: CASSRQGGGYTF. The CDR3 region has the DNA TGTGCCAGCAGTCGACAGGGGGGCGGCTACACCTTC. V and J are TRBV11-1 and TRBJ1-2; 9 nucleotides agree with TRBD1. This CDR3 spans 12 amino acids. CDR1 SGHAT and CDR2 FQDESV come from the germline V gene (reference sequence). The V segment lost 6 bases and the J segment 8 bases; nucleotides outside the gene matches: 4.

This clonotype turned up a few times. The chain couples TRBV20-1 to TRBJ2-5; D is perhaps TRBD1 (7 bases). This CDR3 has 14 amino acids. Trimming removed 5 bases at V and 2 bases at J, with 15 bases between. The germline CDR1 and CDR2 sequences are DFQATT and SNEGSKA (reference sequence). The CDR3 nucleotides read TGCAGTGCTGGCCGATCAGGGGGGCAAGAGACCCAGTACTTC. Protein: CSAGRSGGQETQYF.

The J gene is TRBJ2-7, the V gene TRBV2, with D perhaps TRBD2 (5 bases). Germline CDR1 reads SNHLY; CDR2 reads FYNNEI. The CDR3 runs 13 residues. Trimming left V 7 bases short and J 3 bases short, with 13 bases between. DNA of the CDR3: TGTGCCAGCATCCAGGACTCCGACTACGAGCAGTACTTC. Its protein is CASIQDSDYEQYF. Full variable domain (rest looked up from reference TRBV2 and TRBJ2-7): EPEVTQTPSHQVTQMGQEVILRCVPISNHLYFYWYRQILGQKVEFLVSFYNNEISEKSEIFDDQFSVERPDGSNFTLKIRSTKLEDSAMYFCASIQDSDYEQYFGPGTRLTVT.

V usage is TRBV29-1 and J usage is TRBJ2-5; TRBD1 agrees at 7 bases. CDR3 length: 12 residues. Trimming cost V 7 bases and J 3 bases; bases outside gene matches: 5. Germline V gene data show CDR1 as SQVTM and CDR2 as ANQGSEA. The CDR3 sequence: CSDRGQEETQYF. CDR3 sequence (DNA): TGCAGCGATAGAGGACAGGAAGAGACCCAGTACTTC.

The V gene is TRBV20-1, the J gene TRBJ1-5; no clear D. The CDR3 consists of 15 residues. V was clipped by 2 bases and J by 0 bases, with 11 bases between them. Germline loops: CDR1 DFQATT, CDR2 SNEGSKA (reference sequence). Here the CDR3 reads CSARQTPFSNQPQHF. CDR3 DNA sequence: TGCAGTGCTAGACAGACACCATTTAGCAATCAGCCCCAGCATTTT.

This clonotype was counted a few times. The chain carries TRBV12-3 or TRBV12-4 and TRBJ2-1; perhaps TRBD1 as D (5 bases). The V gene lost 5 bases and the J gene lost 6 bases, with 11 bases spanning the gap. The CDR3 has 13 amino acids. The CDR3, as DNA: TGTGCCAGCAGTCCGTCTCAGGGCAATGAGCAGTTCTTC. It is translated as CASSPSQGNEQFF.

The V gene is TRBV5-1, the J gene TRBJ2-1, with TRBD2 matching over 9 bases. This CDR3 is 15 amino acids long. Germline CDR1 and CDR2: SGHRS and YFSETQ. With 4 bases clipped from V and 2 bases from J, the junction kept 4 bases outside the gene matches. CDR3 DNA sequence: TGCGCCAGCAGCGGCGGGGGGGCTCCCTACAATGAGCAGTTCTTC. Protein product: CASSGGGAPYNEQFF.

The chain is built from TRBV5-1 and TRBJ2-7; 7 nucleotides agree with TRBD1. Per germline, CDR1 SGHRS and CDR2 YFSETQ. The CDR3 has 11 amino acids. V lost 7 bases to trimming and J lost 7 bases; unmatched junction nucleotides: 5. The CDR3 loop is CASRDRDEQYF. In DNA, the CDR3 is TGCGCCAGCCGAGACAGGGATGAGCAGTACTTC.

In its sample, this clonotype was seen a few times. The V and J genes are TRBV6-2 or TRBV6-3 and TRBJ1-1; D not resolved. CDR3 length: 13 residues. Germline V CDR1 and CDR2: MNHEY, SVGEGT. V shed 1 base and J shed 4 bases, with 7 bases lying between them. For the CDR3, the DNA is TGTGCCAGCAGTTACTGGGAGAGCACTGAAGCTTTCTTT. It codes for CASSYWESTEAFF.

This clonotype has a handful of counts. The rearrangement uses TRBV10-3 and TRBJ1-2; 8 bases fit TRBD1. The CDR3 sequence is 15 residues long. V gave up 3 bases and J gave up 7 bases; unmatched junction bases: 10. Germline CDR1 ENHRY, CDR2 SYGVKD. The CDR3 spells CAISERTGQGVGYTF. DNA of the CDR3: TGTGCCATCAGTGAAAGGACAGGACAGGGTGTTGGCTACACCTTC.

This rearrangement joins TRBV29-1 to TRBJ2-2; a weak D match, TRBD2 (5 bases). The CDR3 extends over 15 amino acids. CDR1 and CDR2 from the germline V gene are SQVTM and ANQGSEA. V was pared by 5 bases and J by 0 bases, with 13 bases between. The CDR3 loop is CSVRLALTNTGELFF. CDR3 DNA: TGCAGCGTTAGGCTAGCACTCACGAACACCGGGGAGCTGTTTTTT.

The chain employs TRBV4-3 and TRBJ2-2, with D unclear. Trimming left V 5 bases short and J 0 bases short, with 10 bases between. Germline CDR1 is LGHNA and CDR2 is YSLEER. The CDR3 is 15 residues long. CDR3 loop: CASSFRLTNTGELFF. The DNA for the CDR3 is TGCGCCAGCAGCTTCCGATTAACGAACACCGGGGAGCTGTTTTTT.

J is TRBJ2-5 and V is TRBV5-1; D might be TRBD1 (5 bases). This CDR3 has 16 residues. CDR1 is SGHRS and CDR2 is YFSETQ in the germline V gene. The V end lost 4 bases, the J end lost 5 bases, and 21 bases lay between the germline ends. In DNA, the CDR3 is TGCGCCAGCAGCCCAGGTCTGGTCAGGGTCACCGAGACCCAGTACTTC. Translated: CASSPGLVRVTETQYF.

This clonotype was seen a handful of times. The chain employs TRBV7-9 and TRBJ1-6, with a tentative D call TRBD1 (6 bases). Germline assignment: CDR1 SEHNR and CDR2 FQNEAQ (reference sequence). CDR3 length: 15 residues. The V end was cut by 5 bases, the J end by 3 bases, with 11 bases between. The CDR3: CASSPETGYNSPLHF. The CDR3 nucleotides read TGTGCCAGCAGCCCAGAGACAGGCTATAATTCACCCCTCCACTTT.

This clonotype has more than one count but fewer than ten. The chain links TRBV7-9 to TRBJ1-1; D possibly corresponds to TRBD1 (5 bases). The CDR3 loop spans 15 amino acids. V lost 4 bases, J lost 0 bases, and 12 bases lay in between. Germline CDR1 is SEHNR and CDR2 is FQNEAQ (reference sequence). The CDR3 is CASSSQGNMNTEAFF. In nucleotides, the CDR3 is TGTGCCAGCAGCTCTCAGGGTAATATGAACACTGAAGCTTTCTTT.

The sample holds a few counts of this clonotype. The V and J genes are TRBV12-3 or TRBV12-4 and TRBJ1-1, with no clear D. Trimming took off 5 bases at V and 4 bases at J, with 14 bases between the two ends. The CDR3 is 14 amino acids. CDR3 protein: CASSPSPSGTEAFF. In DNA form, the CDR3 reads TGTGCCAGCAGTCCCTCTCCTTCCGGCACTGAAGCTTTCTTT.

This clonotype was observed a handful of times. The V gene is TRBV7-2, the J gene TRBJ2-7, with TRBD1 matching 11 bases. The CDR3 totals 14 residues. The J segment lost 6 bases and the V segment lost 3 bases, leaving 4 bases of the junction unmatched. Germline V lookup: CDR1 SGHTA, CDR2 FQGNSA. The CDR3 sequence is CASSFIGTGGEQYF. The CDR3 region has the DNA TGTGCCAGCAGCTTCATAGGGACAGGGGGCGAGCAGTACTTC.

This clonotype was recorded a few times. The chain combines TRBV20-1 with TRBJ2-5; perhaps TRBD1 as D (5 bases). Germline values: CDR1 DFQATT, CDR2 SNEGSKA (reference sequence). This CDR3 has 14 residues. Deletions cut 5 bases from V and 9 bases from J, with 22 bases between. The CDR3 DNA sequence: TGCAGTGCTGGTAGAACAGGCTATAAGGGGTCCCAGTACTTC. It is translated as CSAGRTGYKGSQYF.

This clonotype was observed at least ten times. The gene calls are TRBV5-6 and TRBJ1-5, with D possibly matching TRBD1 (6 bases). Trimming took 6 bases from V and 6 from J, leaving 13 bases between them. The CDR3 contains 13 residues. Germline CDR1 reads SGHDT; CDR2 reads YYEEEE. In DNA, the CDR3 is TGTGCCAGCACCTCAAGGGGGATTCAGCCCCAGCATTTT. It is translated as CASTSRGIQPQHF.

Only a few counts were recorded for this clonotype. The CDR3 here is CASSRGTMRTDTQYF. DNA of the CDR3: TGTGCCAGCTCGCGGGGGACTATGCGCACAGATACGCAGTATTTT. The chain recombines TRBV9 with TRBJ2-3, with 7 bases lining up with TRBD2. V shed 7 bases and J 1 base; nucleotides not matched to a gene: 9. The V gene's germline CDR1 is SGDLS and CDR2 YYNGEE. The CDR3 loop spans 15 amino acids.

The chain employs TRBV7-9 and TRBJ2-3; weak D call: TRBD2 (5 bases). V dropped 5 bases and J dropped 4 bases, with 22 bases sitting between them. The V gene's germline CDR1 is SEHNR and CDR2 FQNEAQ (reference sequence). The CDR3 contains 17 residues. In DNA, the CDR3 is TGTGCCAGCAGCCCTAAGGCGGGCCGGGGAGACGCAGATACGCAGTATTTT. The encoded protein is CASSPKAGRGDADTQYF.

The chain employs TRBV5-1 and TRBJ2-1; 10 bases align to TRBD1. Trimming at V came to 4 bases and at J to 0 bases, leaving 7 bases not matched to a gene. Germline V gene sequence: CDR1 SGHRS, CDR2 YFSETQ. This CDR3 contains 17 residues. This CDR3 reads CASSAGQGMSSYNEQFF. Here the CDR3 DNA reads TGCGCCAGCAGCGCGGGACAGGGGATGAGCTCCTACAATGAGCAGTTCTTC.